This passage covers 17 T cell receptor beta chains from one sample sequenced in a study of blood T cells in healthy people across ages. It was with a sample-barcoded 5' primer and a J-beta primer mix that a second PCR of roughly 7 to 12 cycles was run. TCRdb redid the calling of the 5' RACE reads with MiXCR, one entry per CDR3 protein. Seen here are 710,000 or so distinct CDR3 sequences, over 20% observed once, and the top ten hold around a fifth. The sequencing input was blood. The origin of the receptors is a man between 65 and 85 years old in good health.

Comments on this clonotype: One junction end does not reproduce the germline sequence, and a read error may be involved. The chain carries TRBV7-3 and TRBJ2-3, with D perhaps TRBD1 or TRBD2 (5 bases each). Germline V gives CDR1 SGHTA, CDR2 FQGTGA. This CDR3 is 16 amino acids long. The DNA of the CDR3 is TGCGCCAGCTCCCCGCGGCATTCGGGGCGCACAGATACGCAGTATTTT. Translated: CASSPRHSGRTDTQYF.

This clonotype was seen a handful of times. The rearrangement joins TRBV4-1 to TRBJ2-1, with D perhaps given as TRBD1 or TRBD2 (5 bases each). The V and J ends lost 1 base and 8 bases respectively, with 18 bases between them. The CDR3 sequence is 16 residues long. The germline V gene encodes CDR1 MGHRA and CDR2 YSYEKL. The CDR3 protein is CASSQVGTSGTDEQFF. The CDR3 nucleotides read TGCGCCAGCAGCCAAGTTGGGACCTCGGGAACAGATGAGCAGTTCTTC.

This clonotype has just a few counts. The junction does not match germline at one end; this may be a read error. V and J are TRBV7-3 and TRBJ2-3, with TRBD2 matching over 7 bases. The CDR3 length is 13 residues. In germline, CDR1 is SGHTA, CDR2 FQGTGA. The CDR3 sequence is CASSFGAGETQYF. CDR3 sequence (DNA): TGTGCCAGCAGCTTCGGGGCGGGAGAGACCCAGTACTTT.

The gene calls are TRBV29-1 and TRBJ2-3; D not certain. The CDR3 runs 11 residues. Trimming left V 4 bases short and J 3 bases short, with 5 bases between. Germline V lookup: CDR1 SQVTM, CDR2 ANQGSEA. CDR3 in DNA: TGCAGCGTTGCCCAGACAGATACGCAGTATTTT. It specifies CSVAQTDTQYF.

J is TRBJ2-5 and V is TRBV12-3 or TRBV12-4; D is perhaps TRBD2 (5 bases). V lost 4 bases and J 0 bases, leaving 9 bases between the germline ends. There are 14 residues in the CDR3. CDR3 DNA sequence: TGTGCCAGCAGTTGGCCGGGGTACCAAGAGACCCAGTACTTC. Translating it yields CASSWPGYQETQYF.

This chain joins TRBV4-1 and TRBJ1-4, with 12 bases fitting TRBD1. With 0 bases clipped from V and 8 bases from J, the junction kept 4 bases outside the gene matches. Per germline, CDR1 MGHRA and CDR2 YSYEKL. This CDR3 has 16 residues. The CDR3 is CASSQDIGTGGEKLFF. DNA of the CDR3: TGCGCCAGCAGCCAAGATATTGGGACAGGGGGCGAAAAACTGTTTTTT.

The chain joins TRBV6-5 to TRBJ2-7; 9 bases fit TRBD1. Losses at the gene ends were 5 bases for V and 6 bases for J; bases not matched to a gene: 5. The CDR3 consists of 13 residues. Germline loops: CDR1 MNHEY, CDR2 SVGAGI. In DNA, the CDR3 is TGTGCCAGCAGTCCCACAGGGGGCCGCGAGCAGTACTTC. Its protein is CASSPTGGREQYF.

The chain couples TRBV29-1 to TRBJ2-2, with D possibly being TRBD1 (6 bases). The CDR3 runs 13 residues. V gave up 3 bases and J gave up 5 bases, with 10 bases separating them. From germline, CDR1 is SQVTM and CDR2 ANQGSEA. CDR3 bases: TGCAGCGTTGATTATACAGGGACCGGGGAGCTGTTTTTT. It specifies CSVDYTGTGELFF.

V usage is TRBV12-3 or TRBV12-4 and J usage is TRBJ1-5; maybe TRBD1 (6 bases). This CDR3 is 14 amino acids long. V lost 5 bases to trimming and J lost 6 bases, with 14 bases between them. CDR3 protein: CASSPQGGRQPQHF. In DNA, the CDR3 is TGTGCCAGCAGTCCACAGGGAGGTCGTCAGCCCCAGCATTTT.

CDR3 DNA sequence: TGCGCCAGCAGACATAGCGGGGGGAGCACAGATACGCAGTATTTT. Its protein is CASRHSGGSTDTQYF. This chain links TRBV10-2 with TRBJ2-3; 10 nucleotides agree with TRBD2. Germline CDR1 is WSHSY and CDR2 is SAAADI. The V gene end was trimmed by 6 bases and the J gene end by 0 bases; junction bases not matched to a gene: 3. The CDR3 runs to 15 residues.

V gene TRBV29-1 combines with J gene TRBJ1-2, with D perhaps TRBD1 (6 bases). Germline V gene data show CDR1 as SQVTM and CDR2 as ANQGSEA. The CDR3 has 12 residues. Between the trimmed V and J ends, which lost 4 bases and 2 bases, there was a span of 8 bases. The CDR3 sequence is CSVGTANYGYTF. The CDR3 DNA sequence: TGCAGCGTTGGGACAGCAAACTATGGCTACACCTTC.

This clonotype was found a few times. The chain recombines TRBV7-2 with TRBJ2-3, with D perhaps matching TRBD2 (5 bases). CDR1 is SGHTA, CDR2 FQGNSA, per germline. There are 13 residues in the CDR3. V lost 1 base to trimming and J lost 7 bases, with 9 bases between them. The CDR3 DNA sequence: TGTGCCAGCAGCTTAGTTCGGGGAAATACGCAGTATTTT. Translating gives CASSLVRGNTQYF.

The V call is TRBV19, the J call TRBJ2-5, with TRBD1 as a possible D gene (6 bases). The CDR3 covers 16 residues. The V end was cut by 6 bases, the J end by 2 bases, with 19 bases between. From germline, CDR1 is LNHDA and CDR2 SQIVND (reference sequence). DNA of the CDR3: TGTGCCAGTAGCGCCGACCTACCGGGACAACAAGAGACCCAGTACTTC. Residues: CASSADLPGQQETQYF.

Ten or more counts support this clonotype. This chain uses TRBV12-3 or TRBV12-4 with TRBJ2-1; D call uncertain. V was trimmed by 7 bases and J by 0 bases, leaving 13 bases between them. The CDR3 is made up of 15 amino acids. The CDR3 protein is CASTADRSSYNEQFF. The CDR3 DNA follows: TGTGCCAGCACCGCGGACCGCAGCTCCTACAATGAGCAGTTCTTC.

This chain connects TRBV5-1 to TRBJ2-3; TRBD2 aligns across 7 bases. This CDR3 spans 17 amino acids. Germline assignment: CDR1 SGHRS and CDR2 YFSETQ. Trimming removed 4 bases from V and 2 bases from J; junction bases left unmatched: 13. The CDR3: CASSPMVGGGFTDTQYF. In nucleotides, the CDR3 is TGCGCCAGCAGCCCCATGGTGGGCGGGGGTTTCACAGATACGCAGTATTTT.

In this sample, this clonotype turned up a few times. The chain combines TRBV12-3 or TRBV12-4 with TRBJ2-7, with 7 bases matching TRBD1. The CDR3 has 13 amino acids. The V gene end was trimmed by 6 bases and the J gene end by 2 bases; junction bases not matched to a gene: 4. CDR3 nucleotide sequence: TGTGCCAGCAGACGGACAGGAGCCTACGAGCAGTACTTC. Its translation: CASRRTGAYEQYF.

The CDR3 sequence is CAISDRGDNEQFF. CDR3 coding DNA: TGTGCCATCAGTGACCGGGGAGACAATGAGCAGTTCTTC. J is TRBJ2-1 and V is TRBV10-3; D perhaps matches TRBD2 (5 bases). V shed 3 bases and J shed 5 bases, with 8 bases lying between them. The CDR3 extends over 13 amino acids. From germline, CDR1 is ENHRY and CDR2 SYGVKD.